The next 7 T cell receptor beta chains were all read from a single sample in a study of blood T cell repertoires in COVID-19. The data were produced by immunoSEQ multiplex PCR, yet TCRdb's version contains in-frame clones alone and is incomplete. This sample yields some 220,000 clones, of which approximately 83% are seen a single time; about 2.4% belongs to the top ten. The sample was peripheral blood. The receptors here all came from a woman aged 55-69 years with acute or convalescent COVID-19.

The chain combines TRBV7-2 with TRBJ1-1; D might be TRBD1 (5 bases). Germline-derived CDR1 and CDR2 are SGHTA and FQGNSA. Deletions cut 7 bases from V and 5 bases from J, with 14 bases between. The CDR3 loop spans 13 amino acids. CDR3 loop: CASKNSGGTEAFF. The DNA for the CDR3 is TGTGCCAGCAAAAATAGCGGGGGTACTGAAGCTTTCTTT.

This chain links TRBV6-1 with TRBJ1-6; D gene uncertain. Trimming left V 2 bases short and J 6 bases short, with 5 bases between. Germline values: CDR1 MNHNS, CDR2 SASEGT. There are 13 residues in the CDR3. The CDR3 loop is CASSEYSNSPLHF. The CDR3 DNA follows: TGTGCCAGCAGTGAATACAGTAATTCACCCCTCCACTTT.

V and J are TRBV6-5 and TRBJ1-1; TRBD1 aligns across 9 bases. This CDR3 comprises 15 residues. Germline CDR1 reads MNHEY; CDR2 reads SVGAGI. J was trimmed by 6 bases and V by 11 bases; bases with no gene match: 16. The CDR3 nucleotides read TGTGCCCTGGGAGGGGGGACAGGGATTTGGCCTGAAGCTTTCTTT. Protein sequence: CALGGGTGIWPEAFF.

This chain joins TRBV19 and TRBJ2-7; 8 bases agree with TRBD2. The germline CDR1 and CDR2 sequences are LNHDA and SQIVND (reference sequence). The CDR3 sequence is 15 residues long. Trimming removed 0 bases from V and 5 bases from J; junction bases left unmatched: 6. CDR3 sequence: CASSIDAGGYDEQYF. As DNA, the CDR3 is TGTGCCAGTAGTATAGACGCGGGGGGTTACGACGAGCAGTACTTC.

V gene TRBV7-6 combines with J gene TRBJ2-2, with D possibly being TRBD2 (6 bases). Germline V gene sequence: CDR1 SGHVS, CDR2 FNYEAQ. CDR3 length equals 16 residues. V lost 4 bases and J 1 base, leaving 13 bases between the germline ends. DNA for the CDR3: TGTGCCAGCAGCTACGCGGAGGGATTGAACACCGGGGAGCTGTTTTTT. Protein: CASSYAEGLNTGELFF. The entire variable domain, with the rest obtained from reference TRBV7-6 and TRBJ2-2, is as follows: GAGVSQSPRYKVTKRGQDVALRCDPISGHVSLYWYRQALGQGPEFLTYFNYEAQQDKSGLPNDRFSAERPEGSISTLTIQRTEQRDSAMYRCASSYAEGLNTGELFFGEGSRLTVL.

The CDR3 DNA sequence: TGTGCCAGCTCACCCTACAGAAGACCCGGGACAGGGCATAGTAGAGCTTTCTTT. It yields the protein CASSPYRRPGTGHSRAFF. The chain combines TRBV18 with TRBJ1-1; 9 bases map to TRBD1. The CDR3 contains 18 residues. The V gene's germline CDR1 is KGHSH and CDR2 LQKENI. With V trimmed by 3 bases and J by 10 bases, 21 bases remained unmatched.

The chain recombines TRBV7-2 with TRBJ1-5; 8 bases map to TRBD1. The CDR3 is made up of 13 amino acids. Germline V lookup: CDR1 SGHTA, CDR2 FQGNSA. The V gene end was trimmed by 4 bases and the J gene end by 6 bases; junction bases not matched to a gene: 2. The CDR3 sequence is CASSSDRAQPQHF. As DNA, the CDR3 is TGTGCCAGCAGCTCGGACAGGGCTCAGCCCCAGCATTTT.